Listed below are T cell receptor beta chains from one sample, sequenced in a study of blood T cells in healthy people across ages. TCRdb ran MiXCR on the 5' RACE reads and lists one entry per CDR3 protein. The sample carries 1.4 million or so distinct CDR3 sequences, 35% to 45% recorded once. The sample comprised blood. Receptor source: a young woman in good health. Both conserved end residues are part of each CDR3. A D gene is named only where the DNA matches it firmly. Some rows have no size entry. The others give once, few or many, or a class for an expanded clone.

clone_size j_call v_call d_call cdr3_nt cdr3_aa
few TRBJ2-4 TRBV4-3 - TGCGCCAGCAGCCGAAACAGGGATTCGATTCAGTACTTC CASSRNRDSIQYF
- TRBJ1-2 TRBV20-1 TRBD1 TGCAGTGCTAGGAAGCGGGCCGGACAGGGGAACTATGGCTACACCTTC CSARKRAGQGNYGYTF
- TRBJ1-6 TRBV12-3/TRBV12-4 - TGTGGCAGCAGTTTAGAGGGGCAGGGCTATAATTCACCCCTCCACTTT CGSSLEGQGYNSPLHF
few TRBJ2-7 TRBV11-3 TRBD1 TGTGCCAGCAGCCCCACTCCGACAGGGAACGAGCAGTACTTC CASSPTPTGNEQYF
- TRBJ2-5 TRBV11-1 - TGTGCCAGCAGCCCGCGGGCCAGTTACAATGAGCAGTACTTC CASSPRASYNEQYF
- TRBJ1-2 TRBV6-6 - TGTGCCAGCAACGAGGCTAACTATGGCTACACCTTC CASNEANYGYTF
few TRBJ2-1 TRBV7-3 TRBD2 TGTGCCAGCAGCTTAACGGGGACTAGCGGCAATGAGCAGTTCTTC CASSLTGTSGNEQFF
- TRBJ1-4 TRBV6-5 - TGTGCCAGCAGTTCAGGGACACGTAGAAAACTGTTTTTT CASSSGTRRKLFF
- TRBJ2-5 TRBV6-2/TRBV6-3 - TGTGCCAGCAGGCGCTTCGGGAGACTGCTGGCCCAGTACTTC CASRRFGRLLAQYF
- TRBJ1-1 TRBV11-2 - TGTGCCAGCAGCTTAGGAGGGGTCAAGAACACTGAAGCTTTCTTT CASSLGGVKNTEAFF
- TRBJ1-2 TRBV10-3 - TGTGCCATCAGTGAGAGTGGACAGAACTATGGCTACACCTTC CAISESGQNYGYTF
- TRBJ1-2 TRBV12-3/TRBV12-4 TRBD1 TGTGCCAGCAGTTTTCAACAGGGGAACTATGGCTACACCTTC CASSFQQGNYGYTF
few TRBJ2-7 TRBV20-1 - TGCAGTGCTATCCAGGCAACCTACGAGCAGTACTTC CSAIQATYEQYF
- TRBJ2-1 TRBV7-2 - TGTGCCAGCAGCCCCAACGGCAGGTCCCCTGGGAATGAGCAGTTCTTC CASSPNGRSPGNEQFF
many TRBJ2-3 TRBV4-3 - TGCGCCAGCAGCCAAGAACAGGGAGCAGATACGCAGTATTTT CASSQEQGADTQYF
- TRBJ1-5 TRBV10-3 - TGTGCCATCCCTGATTCGCGGTGTAGCCAGCATTTT CAIPDSRCSQHF
few TRBJ2-3 TRBV10-3 TRBD2 TGTGCCATCAGTTCCAAGTCTAGCGGGAGCGCAGATACGCAGTATTTT CAISSKSSGSADTQYF
- TRBJ2-3 TRBV6-1 - TGTGCCAGCAGTGATTCCAGGGAGAGCACAGATACGCAGTATTTT CASSDSRESTDTQYF
- TRBJ2-6 TRBV9 - TGTGCCAGCAGTCAACAGGTGGAAGTCTCTGGGGCCAACGTCCTGACTTTC CASSQQVEVSGANVLTF
- TRBJ1-2 TRBV10-3 - TGTGCCATCAGGGAGTGGGCGGGGAGCTATGGCTACACCTTC CAIREWAGSYGYTF
- TRBJ2-3 TRBV6-1 - TGTGCCAGCACAGGGAGAGGGGAGACAGATACGCAGTATTTT CASTGRGETDTQYF
- TRBJ1-2 TRBV7-9 TRBD1 TGTGCCAGCAGCTTAGGCTCCGGGACAGATTATGGCTACACCTTC CASSLGSGTDYGYTF
- TRBJ1-2 TRBV5-1 TRBD1 TGCGCCAGCAGCTACTCCACAGGGGGCGGTATAAAAAACTATGGCTACACCTTC CASSYSTGGGIKNYGYTF